This T cell receptor (beta chain) was retrieved from a study of beta chain features in type 1 diabetes. About the research overall: Cell yields, age and gender were similar between patients and healthy donors.

This clone appeared a few times. Trimming removed 6 bases from V and 6 bases from J, with 18 bases in between. The CDR3 consists of 15 residues. The V gene's germline CDR1 is MDHEN and CDR2 SYDVKM. Of the isolated RNA, all was reverse transcribed, and so the sequenced material was expressed TCRB transcripts. Read counts averaged approximately 3.5 million for samples of naive, central memory and regulatory T cells. This table comes from immunoSEQ multiplex PCR, and its TCRdb copy is limited to in-frame clones, with some not included. The sample holds about 150,000 clones; about 9.8% are singletons and the top ten take 2.3%. Cell sorting via CD45RO/CCR7/CD25/CD127/CD95/CD27 was performed to obtain CD4+ naive, central memory, regulatory and stem cell-like memory cells.

The sample was central memory CD4+ T cells from blood. The rearrangement links TRBV28 to TRBJ2-1, with D maybe TRBD1 (5 bases). This TCR was sampled from a woman between 18 and 29 years old in good health. The CDR3 nucleotides are TGTGCCAGCAGCTCCCCAGGGTTATCAGCCAATGAGCAGTTCTTC. This encodes CASSSPGLSANEQFF.